The rows below give T cell receptor beta chains drawn from one sample of a study of cytomegalovirus exposure and HLA in healthy donors. Data came from immunoSEQ multiplex PCR; TCRdb stores just in-frame clones and leaves some out. The data contain tens of thousands of clones, about two thirds of them singletons. The specimen was PBMCs. These receptors were taken from a man aged 55 to 70 in good health and CMV-seronegative. Each CDR3 is given with its conserved first and last residue. A D gene is named only where the DNA matches it firmly. A clone size is listed for some rows: how often the clone was seen (once, few, many), or a class if it is expanded.

d_call j_call v_call clone_size cdr3_nt cdr3_aa
. TRBJ2-1 TRBV5-6 . TGTGCCAGCAGCTTGCGCCGGGCCTACAATGAGCAGTTCTTC CASSLRRAYNEQFF
. TRBJ1-1 TRBV5-6 once TGTGCCAGCAGCAGAGACACAGGCCCCATGGCTGAAGCTTTCTTT CASSRDTGPMAEAFF
TRBD2 TRBJ2-3 TRBV7-7 . TGTGCTAGCAGCAGATTAGCGGGGGGGCATGCAGATACGCAGTATTTT CASSRLAGGHADTQYF
. TRBJ2-7 TRBV4-1 . TGCGCCAGCAGCCACATACAGGGTCCGGACGAGCAGTACTTC CASSHIQGPDEQYF
. TRBJ1-2 TRBV14 . TGTGCCAGCAGCCAAGAACCCCGCAGGGCAGAAACCTATGGCTACACCTTC CASSQEPRRAETYGYTF
TRBD2 TRBJ2-7 TRBV4-2 few TGTGCCAGCAGCCAAGGGCAACTAGCGGACTCCTACGAGCAGTACTTC CASSQGQLADSYEQYF
TRBD2 TRBJ2-3 TRBV7-2 . TGTGCCAGCAGCGCACTAGCGGGGGGGCCCTATACGCAGTATTTT CASSALAGGPYTQYF
TRBD2 TRBJ2-3 TRBV7-7 once TGTGCCAGCAGCCCCGGCAACGGGAGGGCCGGAGATACGCAGTATTTT CASSPGNGRAGDTQYF
. TRBJ1-1 TRBV7-8 . TGTGCCAGCAGCTTAACAGTCAACACTGAAGCTTTCTTT CASSLTVNTEAFF
TRBD2 TRBJ2-1 TRBV2 . TGTGCCAGCAAAAACGGGAGGTCAACCTACAATGAGCAGTTCTTC CASKNGRSTYNEQFF